The next 15 T cell receptor beta chains were all read from a single sample in a study of shared clonotypes between healthy human individuals. The repertoire was sequenced with immunoSEQ multiplex PCR; TCRdb's copy has only in-frame clones and lacks some. The sample lists roughly 1,500,000 clones, 95% to 99% occurring once. The sample taken for sequencing was naive CD4+ T cells sorted from blood. Subset noted: CD45RA+ positively selected. All receptors come from a man under 40 in good health.

V gene TRBV27 combines with J gene TRBJ2-3, with D perhaps being TRBD1 or TRBD2 (5 bases each). The germline CDR1 and CDR2 sequences are MNHEY and SMNVEV (reference sequence). Trimming left V 5 bases short and J 2 bases short, with 14 bases between. The CDR3 has 15 amino acids. The CDR3 region is CASSRDQRPTDTQYF. The CDR3 region has the DNA TGTGCCAGCAGTCGGGACCAGCGACCCACAGATACGCAGTATTTT.

The chain carries TRBV7-2 and TRBJ2-1; 7 nucleotides match TRBD2. The germline gives CDR1 SGHTA, CDR2 FQGNSA. The V and J ends lost 5 bases and 0 bases, in that order; junction bases with no gene match: 10. There are 17 residues in the CDR3. CDR3 loop: CASSQGPPGGSYNEQFF. The CDR3 DNA reads as TGTGCCAGCAGCCAAGGGCCGCCGGGAGGCTCCTACAATGAGCAGTTCTTC.

The chain is built from TRBV7-6 and TRBJ2-5; unclear D gene. Trimming cost V 0 bases and J 5 bases, with 19 bases left between them. Germline V CDR1 and CDR2: SGHVS, FNYEAQ. The length of the CDR3 is 17 residues. CDR3 in amino acids: CASSLATGFGFGETQYF. The CDR3 coding sequence is TGTGCCAGCAGCTTAGCGACCGGGTTTGGGTTCGGGGAGACCCAGTACTTC.

In its sample, this clone was seen once. Other DNA sequences of this sample code for an identical CDR3. The chain is built from TRBV7-6 and TRBJ2-1; D not certain. Germline V gene sequence: CDR1 SGHVS, CDR2 FNYEAQ. With 0 bases removed from V and 3 bases from J, the gap between germline ends came to 0 bases. The CDR3 is 12 residues long. This CDR3 is CASSLAYNEQFF. CDR3 nucleotide sequence: TGTGCCAGCAGCTTAGCCTACAATGAGCAGTTCTTC.

The V and J genes are TRBV18 and TRBJ2-5; possible D gene TRBD2, 5 bases. Trimming shortened V by 3 bases and J by 13 bases, and 18 bases separated the two germline ends. Germline V gene data show CDR1 as KGHSH and CDR2 as LQKENI. This CDR3 region has 13 residues. CDR3 nucleotide sequence: TGTGCCAGCTCACCGGGCGCGGGTGAGGGTTGGTACTTC. Its translation: CASSPGAGEGWYF.

This clone was recorded only once. This chain uses TRBV11-3 with TRBJ2-3, with TRBD2 matching 10 bases. The CDR3 extends over 17 amino acids. Germline V lookup: CDR1 SGHNT, CDR2 YENEEA. Losses at the gene ends were 1 base for V and 4 bases for J; bases not matched to a gene: 8. The CDR3 here is CASSLAASGSEADTQYF. CDR3 DNA sequence: TGTGCCAGCAGCTTAGCCGCTAGCGGGAGTGAAGCAGATACGCAGTATTTT.

Turning to this clone: This sample also contains other DNA sequences that code for the same CDR3. This chain uses TRBV9 with TRBJ2-3; D is unresolved. The germline CDR1 and CDR2 sequences are SGDLS and YYNGEE. This CDR3 region has 13 residues. V was cut by 0 bases and J by 2 bases, with 4 bases left in between. CDR3 coding DNA: TGTGCCAGCAGCGTAGCTTCCACAGATACGCAGTATTTT. It encodes CASSVASTDTQYF.

V and J are TRBV7-8 and TRBJ2-7, with TRBD2 matching over 12 bases. CDR1 and CDR2 (germline): SGHVS, FQNEAQ. There are 16 residues in the CDR3. Trimming cost V 5 bases and J 4 bases; bases outside gene matches: 9. The CDR3 sequence is CASSPRTSGISYEQYF. The CDR3 nucleotides are TGTGCCAGCAGCCCTAGGACTAGCGGGATATCGTACGAGCAGTACTTC.

The chain joins TRBV6-1 to TRBJ2-5; the D gene is possibly TRBD1 (7 bases). The ends were cut back, 6 bases at V and 5 bases at J, with 19 bases in the middle. Per germline, CDR1 MNHNS and CDR2 SASEGT. The CDR3 is 15 residues long. CDR3: CASRAQGGAVETQYF. CDR3 DNA: TGTGCCAGCAGGGCTCAGGGGGGCGCCGTGGAGACCCAGTACTTC.

The chain combines TRBV29-1 with TRBJ2-5, with 8 bases fitting TRBD2. V was clipped by 4 bases and J by 9 bases; unmatched bases: 19. Germline-derived CDR1 and CDR2 are SQVTM and ANQGSEA. This CDR3 spans 16 amino acids. The CDR3 loop reads CSVGQSAGTSVKAQYF. The CDR3 DNA follows: TGCAGCGTTGGACAGAGCGCCGGGACTAGTGTTAAGGCCCAGTACTTC.

The CDR3 region is CATSRELPLGDRSYEQYF. In DNA, the CDR3 is TGTGCCACCAGCAGAGAGCTCCCCCTTGGGGACCGTTCCTACGAGCAGTACTTC. The J gene is TRBJ2-7, the V gene TRBV15; either TRBD1 or TRBD2 may supply D (5 bases each). Germline CDR1 and CDR2: LNHNV and YYDKDF (reference sequence). The CDR3 sequence is 18 residues long. V dropped 0 bases and J dropped 1 base, with 19 bases sitting between them. Based on the CDR3 plus reference TRBV15 and TRBJ2-7, the full variable domain is DAMVIQNPRYQVTQFGKPVTLSCSQTLNHNVMYWYQQKSSQAPKLLFHYYDKDFNNEADTPDNFQSRRPNTSFCFLDIRSPGLGDTAMYLCATSRELPLGDRSYEQYFGPGTRLTVT.

The chain uses TRBV6-1 and TRBJ2-7, with a weak D call TRBD2 (5 bases). The CDR3 has 14 residues. Looked up from germline, CDR1 is MNHNS and CDR2 is SASEGT. The ends were cut back, 0 bases at V and 3 bases at J, with 9 bases in the middle. The CDR3 DNA is TGTGCCAGCAGTGAAGCGGGAGCCTTCTACGAGCAGTACTTC. Residues: CASSEAGAFYEQYF.

The chain employs TRBV5-1 and TRBJ2-2; no definite D call. Per the germline V gene, CDR1 is SGHRS and CDR2 is YFSETQ. Trimming removed 2 bases from V and 0 bases from J, with 8 bases in between. CDR3 length equals 15 residues. As DNA, the CDR3 is TGCGCCAGCAGCTTCAACGGTGCGAACACCGGGGAGCTGTTTTTT. Translating it yields CASSFNGANTGELFF. Combining the CDR3 with reference TRBV5-1 and TRBJ2-2 gives the whole variable domain KAGVTQTPRYLIKTRGQQVTLSCSPISGHRSVSWYQQTPGQGLQFLFEYFSETQRNKGNFPGRFSGRQFSNSRSEMNVSTLELGDSALYLCASSFNGANTGELFFGEGSRLTVL.

J is TRBJ1-5 and V is TRBV14; no firm D call. Germline CDR1 SGHDN, CDR2 FVKESK. The CDR3 runs to 16 residues. Trimming left V 0 bases short and J 5 bases short, with 14 bases between. The DNA of the CDR3 is TGTGCCAGCAGCCAAGATTTTGGGGTTCTGGATCAGCCCCAGCATTTT. Its protein is CASSQDFGVLDQPQHF.

On this clone itself: One end of the junction is discordant with germline, which a read error may explain. This chain joins TRBV29-1 and TRBJ1-1; D gene uncertain. This CDR3 is 13 amino acids long. Germline V CDR1 and CDR2: SQVTM, ANQGSEA. Here the CDR3 reads CSAETVMNTEAFF. CDR3 sequence (DNA): TGCAGCGCTGAAACAGTAATGAACACTGAAGCTTTCTTT.